The clone carrying this T cell receptor beta chain showed up many times. The antigen remains unidentified. Stated time point: newly diagnosed GD, antithyroid drugs for less than 3 months. PBMC RNA served as the TCR library source. An endocrinology department located in Xi'an, China, was where the patients came from. The data were taken from a study of regulatory T cells in long-lasting Graves disease. Study-wide results and caveats: Small numbers of samples may have cut accuracy. Less diverse TCR repertoires were seen in persistent Graves' patients than in newly diagnosed ones.

Assembly of TCR beta libraries relied on iRepertoire HTBI primers together with Arm-PCR of CDR3 regions. Original data processing: Taken together, the samples had 60 to 80 TRBV and more than 11 TRBJ segments identified. MiXCR was run by TCRdb on the multiplex PCR reads, yielding one entry per CDR3 protein. The V and J calls follow TCRdb's processing rather than the paper's. The sample contains 250,000 or so distinct CDR3 sequences, around 20% of which appear only once. The CDR3 length is 14 residues. V lost 7 bases to trimming and J lost 0 bases, with 9 bases between them. CDR1 and CDR2 (germline): MNHEY, SMNVEV (reference sequence).

The starting material was peripheral blood mononuclear cells (PBMCs), obtained at new diagnosis, from a patient treated with antithyroid drugs. The V gene is TRBV27, the J gene TRBJ2-2; D is possibly TRBD1 (5 bases). The source is a female donor with Graves disease. The CDR3 DNA follows: TGTGCCAGCATCGCGACAGCGAACACCGGGGAGCTGTTTTTT. The encoded protein is CASIATANTGELFF.